This TCR beta chain was sequenced in a study of T cells in Graves' hyperthyroidism and ophthalmopathy (dated by TCRdb to between 2019 and 2020). Turning to the overall study: Peripheral blood was collected at initial diagnosis, before any treatment. Following sampling, methimazole starting at 30 mg daily was given to hyperthyroidism patients, and high-dose intravenous methylprednisolone was given to ophthalmopathy patients. The roughly 91 discovery patients were randomly divided into training and test sets at a 7:3 ratio. Prospective prediction of ophthalmopathy was tested in an independent validation cohort consisting of about 19 hyperthyroidism patients and 15 to 17 patients who later progressed to ophthalmopathy. According to the paper, TCR Vbeta CDR3 sequencing was carried out on approximately 140 peripheral blood samples, which came from about 45 ophthalmopathy, under 80 hyperthyroidism and 17 progressor patients. In addition, the study compared T-cell repertoires in thyroid tissue and in blood from over 5 Graves' hyperthyroidism patients. To identify TCR V-J signatures that set the groups apart, the researchers used a discovery cohort of approximately 98 patients, made up of fewer than 50 with Graves' ophthalmopathy and approximately 57 with stable Graves' hyperthyroidism. Results and caveats for the whole study, not just this receptor: Sample size was not statistically predetermined, and blinding of investigators to group allocation was not performed. In validation, the model predicted progression to ophthalmopathy a median of around 6.5 months before onset, with 70% to 71% sensitivity and roughly 72% specificity. Most expanded thyroid clonotypes (frequency above 0.001) were also found in blood, which suggests that blood repertoires may mirror thyroid immune responses. Ophthalmopathy was separated from stable hyperthyroidism by a 13 V-J signature model, with around 90% sensitivity and about 81% specificity obtained in cross-validation and 80%/75% obtained in testing.

Graves' hyperthyroidism was defined as stable when no progression to ophthalmopathy occurred over 18 months of follow-up. Hyperthyroidism patients were aged 18 to 65 years and newly diagnosed, with disease duration of less than 2 months. Exclusion was applied to patients with uncontrolled infections, other autoimmune diseases, pregnancy or lactation. Diagnoses were established on the basis of clinical symptoms, serum thyroxine and TRAb, thyroid ultrasound, and orbital computed tomography. PBMCs were separated from approximately 9.9 ml of fresh peripheral blood using Ficoll-Paque density gradient centrifugation. Total RNA was extracted using Trizol reagent, and RNA quality was assessed on an Agilent 2100 Bioanalyzer. This clonotype was recorded many times. What this receptor recognizes is not known. Per-base quality was not reported, and no clone a single base away is much larger than it. TCR beta CDR3 regions were amplified from RNA transcripts. A first-round RT-PCR of the TCR CDR3 used the HTBI primer set with the Qiagen OneStep RT-PCR kit. A second multiplex PCR round built the libraries, followed by size selection and purification. Paired-end sequencing of the libraries was performed with 100 bp reads on an Illumina HiSeq2000. Per the authors' processing: SOAPnuke was used to process the raw data, throwing out any read that contained adapters or uncalled bases, had a mean Phred below 15, or lacked an exact constant-primer or identifier match. COPE v1.2.5 was used to merge high-quality paired reads, and clonotypes were defined as unique nucleotide sequences. MiTCR v1.1 was used to align the clonotypes against IMGT TRBV, TRBD and TRBJ reference segments. Only V-J combinations with frequency above 0.0001, covering about 99% of repertoires, were analysed. The TCS score was defined as the ratio of F50 (clonal expansion) to E x V (chaos), calculated using BLOSUM62-based TCRdist between CDR3 peptides within each V-J. Welch's t-statistics and random forest reduced 500 to 550 V-J features to 10 to 15, which were used in a naive Bayes classifier (R e1071). The Morisita-Horn index was used to measure how similar the thyroid and blood repertoires were. The raw public reads went through TCRdb reprocessing: fastp at Q25, MiXCR clone calling, in-frame beta chains kept. Under each unique CDR3 protein, matching rows form one entry showing the most common genes and DNA. TCRdb, not the original authors, processed these V and J calls. Recorded for this sample are about 840,000 distinct CDR3 sequences; about two fifths of them occurred a single time. The top ten constitute 8% to 9% of the sample.

The sequenced material came from blood. This TCR was sampled from a man between 18 and 35 years old with Graves' hyperthyroidism.

The nucleotide sequence is TGTGCCAGCAGCCGATCGGCGGGTGAAAAACTGTTTTTT. It translates to CASSRSAGEKLFF. The chain uses TRBV7-6 and TRBJ1-4, with the D gene not clear enough to name. V gives up 5 bases and J gives up 7 bases, and the segment between their germline ends measures 11 bases. The CDR3 sequence holds 13 residues, the cysteine and phenylalanine included. Only the CDR3 region is kept as DNA, spanning 39 bases read in frame from base 1. CDR1 and CDR2, per the germline V gene, are SGHVS and FNYEAQ.